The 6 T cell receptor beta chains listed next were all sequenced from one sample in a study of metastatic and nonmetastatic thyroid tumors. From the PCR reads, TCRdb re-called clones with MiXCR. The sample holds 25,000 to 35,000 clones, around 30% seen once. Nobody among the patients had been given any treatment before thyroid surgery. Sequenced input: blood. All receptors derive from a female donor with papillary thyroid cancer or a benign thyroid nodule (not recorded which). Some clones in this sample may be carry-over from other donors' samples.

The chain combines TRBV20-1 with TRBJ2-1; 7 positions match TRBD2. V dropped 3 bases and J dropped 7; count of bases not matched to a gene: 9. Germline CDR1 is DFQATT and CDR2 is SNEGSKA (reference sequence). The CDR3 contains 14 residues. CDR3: CSASEWGEGNEQFF. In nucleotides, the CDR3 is TGCAGTGCTAGTGAGTGGGGGGAGGGGAATGAGCAGTTCTTC.

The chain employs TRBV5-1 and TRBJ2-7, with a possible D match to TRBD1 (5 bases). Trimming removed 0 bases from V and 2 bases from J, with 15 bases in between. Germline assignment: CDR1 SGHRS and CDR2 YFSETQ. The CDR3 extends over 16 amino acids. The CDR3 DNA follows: TGCGCCAGCAGCTTGGCCGGGTCAGGGCCCGCCTACGAGCAGTACTTC. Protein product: CASSLAGSGPAYEQYF.

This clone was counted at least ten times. CDR3 sequence (DNA): TGTGCCAGTAGTTTAGCGGGAGGATTTGATACGCAGTATTTT. It yields the protein CASSLAGGFDTQYF. The chain recombines TRBV19 with TRBJ2-3; 10 nucleotides line up with TRBD2. J was trimmed by 6 bases and V by 5 bases; bases with no gene match: 5. Germline loops: CDR1 LNHDA, CDR2 SQIVND (reference sequence). The CDR3 contains 14 residues.

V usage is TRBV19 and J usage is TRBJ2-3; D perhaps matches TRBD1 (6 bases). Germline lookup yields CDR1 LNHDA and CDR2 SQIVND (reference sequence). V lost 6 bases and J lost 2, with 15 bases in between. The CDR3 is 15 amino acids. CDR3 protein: CASSLKGQITDTQYF. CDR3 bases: TGTGCCAGTAGCCTTAAAGGACAGATCACAGATACGCAGTATTTT. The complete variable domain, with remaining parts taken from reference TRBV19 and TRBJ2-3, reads DGGITQSPKYLFRKEGQNVTLSCEQNLNHDAMYWYRQDPGQGLRLIYYSQIVNDFQKGDIAEGYSVSREKKESFPLTVTSAQKNPTAFYLCASSLKGQITDTQYFGPGTRLTVL.

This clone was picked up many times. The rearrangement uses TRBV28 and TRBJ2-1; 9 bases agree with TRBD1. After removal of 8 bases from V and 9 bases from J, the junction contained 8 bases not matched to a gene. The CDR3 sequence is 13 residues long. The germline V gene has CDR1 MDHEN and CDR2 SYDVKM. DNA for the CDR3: TGTGCCAGCCTGGGACAGGGCAAAAGTGAGCAGTTCTTC. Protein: CASLGQGKSEQFF.

The CDR3 region is CASRNRGTSSGANVLTF. The CDR3 DNA sequence: TGTGCCAGCAGAAACCGGGGCACCAGCTCTGGGGCCAACGTCCTGACTTTC. The chain employs TRBV7-8 and TRBJ2-6; tentatively, D is TRBD1 or TRBD2 (5 bases each). V lost 6 bases to trimming and J lost 0 bases, with 15 bases between them. The CDR3 contains 17 residues. From germline, CDR1 is SGHVS and CDR2 FQNEAQ.